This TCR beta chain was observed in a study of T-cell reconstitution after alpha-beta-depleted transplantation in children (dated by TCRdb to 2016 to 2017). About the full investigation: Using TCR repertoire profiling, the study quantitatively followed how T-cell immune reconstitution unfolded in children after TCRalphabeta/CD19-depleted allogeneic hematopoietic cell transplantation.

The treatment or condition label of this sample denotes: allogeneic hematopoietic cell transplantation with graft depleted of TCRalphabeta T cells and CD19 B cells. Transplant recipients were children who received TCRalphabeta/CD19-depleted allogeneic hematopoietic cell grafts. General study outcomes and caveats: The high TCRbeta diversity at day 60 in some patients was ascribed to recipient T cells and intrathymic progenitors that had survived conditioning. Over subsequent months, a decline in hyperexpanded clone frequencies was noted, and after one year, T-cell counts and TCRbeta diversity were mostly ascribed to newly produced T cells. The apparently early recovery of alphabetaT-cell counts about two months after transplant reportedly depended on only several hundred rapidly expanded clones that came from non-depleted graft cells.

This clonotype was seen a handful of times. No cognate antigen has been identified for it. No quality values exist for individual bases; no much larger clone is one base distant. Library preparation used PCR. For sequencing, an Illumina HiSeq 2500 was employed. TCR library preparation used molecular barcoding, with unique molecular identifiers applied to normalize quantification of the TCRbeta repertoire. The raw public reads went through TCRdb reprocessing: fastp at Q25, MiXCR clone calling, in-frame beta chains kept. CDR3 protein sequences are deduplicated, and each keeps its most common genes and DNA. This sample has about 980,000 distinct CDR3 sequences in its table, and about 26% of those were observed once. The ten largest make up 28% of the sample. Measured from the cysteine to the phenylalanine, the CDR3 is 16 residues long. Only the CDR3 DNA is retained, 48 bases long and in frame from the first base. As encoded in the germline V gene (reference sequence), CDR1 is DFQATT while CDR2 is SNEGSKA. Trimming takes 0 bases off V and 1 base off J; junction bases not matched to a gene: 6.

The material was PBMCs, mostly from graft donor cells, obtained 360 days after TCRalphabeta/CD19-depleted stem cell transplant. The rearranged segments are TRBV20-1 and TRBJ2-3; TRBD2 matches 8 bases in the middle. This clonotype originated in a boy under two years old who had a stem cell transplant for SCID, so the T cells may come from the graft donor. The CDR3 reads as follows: CSARDSPGGRTDTQYF. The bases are TGCAGTGCTAGAGACTCCCCGGGGGGGCGCACAGATACGCAGTATTTT.